This T cell receptor (beta chain) came from a study of CD8+ T cells in alopecia areata. V lost 3 bases to trimming and J lost 4 bases, with 16 bases between them. Per the germline V gene, CDR1 is MGHRA and CDR2 is YSYEKL. This CDR3 comprises 15 residues. After isolation, RNA underwent reverse transcription to generate cDNA as the sequencing template. Sequencing used immunoSEQ multiplex PCR; TCRdb keeps in-frame clones, though not all of them. The table has approximately 150,000 clones, just over 65% seen once. The source is a human donor with alopecia areata. This specimen consisted of CD8+ T cells sorted from blood, obtained at week 0. This chain joins TRBV4-1 and TRBJ2-7, with D possibly TRBD1 on 6 matching bases. CDR3 sequence reads: CASSQGQGSGYEQYF. Here the CDR3 DNA reads TGCGCCAGCAGCCAGGGTCAGGGGAGTGGATACGAGCAGTACTTC.